This T cell receptor beta chain was sequenced for a study of cytomegalovirus exposure and HLA in healthy donors. Study findings and constraints: Presence/absence analyses took donor sequencing depth as roughly uniform. The classifier reportedly diagnosed cytomegalovirus status with high sensitivity and specificity. The sole available immune exposure information was CMV serostatus.

As regards this clone: Antigen specificity is unknown.

V gave up 4 bases and J gave up 0 bases; unmatched junction bases: 18. CDR1 is MNHEY, CDR2 SMNVEV, per germline (reference sequence). The CDR3 is 20 amino acids. PCR used 60 Vbeta primers and 13 Jbeta primers. The protocol was immunoSEQ multiplex PCR, while the TCRdb copy is restricted to in-frame clones and leaves out a portion. The table records some 140,000 clones, around 77% of them present only once. The chain couples TRBV27 to TRBJ1-2; TRBD1 aligns across 9 bases. Sequencing used PBMCs. This TCR was recovered from a woman aged 55-70 years in good health and CMV-seronegative. This CDR3 reads CASSSTGGGTGRGANYGYTF. The DNA of the CDR3 is TGTGCCAGCAGTTCAACCGGGGGAGGGACAGGGAGAGGGGCTAACTATGGCTACACCTTC.